Given below is one TCR beta chain in context. It lacks a known antigen. The record has no base qualities; no much larger clone is one base away. The data belong to a study of blood T cells in healthy people across ages (dated by TCRdb to about 2015). Context from the whole study: In model experiments, template switching captured about one uniquely barcoded TCR beta cDNA molecule for every two T cells. Using deep sequencing normalized with unique cDNA molecular identifiers, the study measured how TCR beta repertoire diversity changes with age. The donors were split into four age groups: young (average about 16 years), middle-aged (about 40), aged (more than 60) and long-lived (over 75). To avoid experimental bias, donors of different ages were spread randomly across the sequencing lanes. For two donors (one aged 18 to 30 and one aged 80 or older), the study analyzed two additional independent replicas of 1 million unique cDNA reads from the same blood draw. Findings and caveats that apply to the study as a whole: As age increased, observed TCR beta diversity per million T cells dropped in a roughly linear way, and a significant reduction was already evident by age about 36. Because profiling used bulk unsorted PBMCs, naive and antigen-experienced compartments could not be compared conclusively. There was a strong correlation between observed TCR beta diversity and the percentage of naive T cells measured by flow cytometry. Because the CMV infection status of the donors was unknown, age-related changes in expanded clonotypes may potentially have been confounded. Estimates of total diversity based on one million sequenced T cells were considered lower bounds and underestimates. Compared with the aged group, more naive CD4+ T cells, fewer expanded clones and increased TCR diversity were shown by the long-lived group, suggesting age selection.

The library relied on 5' RACE. TCRdb records Illumina HiSeq 2500 as the sequencer. A second about 7 to 12 cycle PCR used a sample-barcoded 5' primer and a J-beta primer mix. Each TCR beta cDNA molecule received a unique molecular identifier from a template-switch 5' adaptor carrying 12 random nucleotides. Each sample yielded at least 3 million CDR3-containing paired-end reads. First-strand cDNA was synthesized from all RNA with the Mint cDNA synthesis kit, primed by a TRBC-specific oligonucleotide. Following uracil-DNA glycosylase treatment, all cDNA underwent a first 18-cycle PCR with the universal primers M1SS and BC2_uni_R. Regarding the original processing steps: For normalization, 1 million high-quality reads were randomly selected from each sample, with every read carrying a distinct molecular identifier. Reads with shared molecular identifiers were discarded instead of being binned into consensus sequences. MiTCR, set to a Q25 quality threshold and the strictest error-elimination algorithm, was used for CDR3 identification, clonotype clustering and error correction. A nonparametric unseen species model with Euler transformation was used to estimate a lower bound on total TCR beta diversity. TCRdb ran its own pipeline on the public reads, namely fastp trimming at Q25 and MiXCR clone calling, and kept in-frame beta chains. CDR3 protein sequences are deduplicated, and each keeps its most common genes and DNA. These V and J calls originate from TCRdb's pipeline instead of the authors' own analysis. Here the sample has some 1.5 million distinct CDR3 sequences; approximately 42% occur a single time. Of the sample, less than 5% is held by the ten largest clones.

The 35 to 40 donors, aged about 6 to 100 years, were systemically healthy Caucasian individuals from Russia. Each donor gave 8 to 10 milliliters of peripheral blood, drawn into EDTA-treated Vacutainer tubes. Ficoll-Paque density-gradient centrifugation was used to isolate PBMCs, with at least 6.5 million per sample. Total RNA was extracted from PBMCs with Trizol reagent, with at least 6 micrograms obtained per sample. For every donor, flow cytometry on a PBMC aliquot measured the percentage of naive CD45RAhigh/CD27high T cells. V was cut back by 0 bases and J by 4 bases, leaving a gap of 16 bases between them. CDR1 and CDR2 are drawn from the germline V gene (reference sequence): DFQATT, SNEGSKA. The CDR3, cysteine through phenylalanine, is 16 amino acids long. Here the CDR3 DNA is all that survives: 48 bases in frame from base 1.

This sequence uses TRBV20-1 and TRBJ2-1, with TRBD2 as a weak D call on 6 bases. Material for sequencing was blood. This receptor was obtained from a woman under 30 in good health. The CDR3: CSARDRRGLPYNEQFF. The bases read TGCAGTGCTAGAGATAGGAGGGGTCTACCTTACAATGAGCAGTTCTTC.